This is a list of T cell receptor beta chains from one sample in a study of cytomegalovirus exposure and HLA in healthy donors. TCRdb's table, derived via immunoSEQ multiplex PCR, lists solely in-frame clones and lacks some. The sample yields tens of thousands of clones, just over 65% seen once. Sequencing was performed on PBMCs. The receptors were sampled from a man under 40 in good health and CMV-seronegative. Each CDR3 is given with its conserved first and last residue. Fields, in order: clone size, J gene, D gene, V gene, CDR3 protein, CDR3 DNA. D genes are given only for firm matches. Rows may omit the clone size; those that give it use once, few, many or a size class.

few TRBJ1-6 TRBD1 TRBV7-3 CASSLIGQGASPLHF TGTGCCAGCAGCTTAATAGGGCAGGGGGCCTCACCCCTCCACTTT
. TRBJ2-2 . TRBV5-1 CASSLRWASVDTGELFF TGCGCCAGCAGCTTGAGGTGGGCATCTGTCGACACCGGGGAGCTGTTTTTT
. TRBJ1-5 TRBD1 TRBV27 CASSQGTGYQPQHF TGTGCCAGCAGTCAGGGGACAGGGTATCAGCCCCAGCATTTT
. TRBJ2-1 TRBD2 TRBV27 CASSWDGLAGDNEQFF TGTGCCAGCAGTTGGGATGGACTAGCGGGAGACAATGAGCAGTTCTTC
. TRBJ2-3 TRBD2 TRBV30 CAWSGLAADTQYF TGTGCCTGGAGTGGTCTAGCGGCAGATACGCAGTATTTT
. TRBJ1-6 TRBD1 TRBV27 CASSLGQTNSPLHF TGTGCCAGCAGCCTGGGACAGACTAATTCACCCCTCCACTTT
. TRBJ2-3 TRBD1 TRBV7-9 CASSPTGSQDTQYF TGTGCCAGCAGCCCGACAGGGAGTCAAGATACGCAGTATTTT
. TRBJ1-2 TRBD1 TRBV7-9 CASSRTGTGSNYGYTF TGTGCCAGCAGCCGAACCGGGACAGGAAGCAACTATGGCTACACCTTC
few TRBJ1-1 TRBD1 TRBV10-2 CASSQQGGTEAFF TGCGCCAGCAGCCAACAGGGGGGGACTGAAGCTTTCTTT
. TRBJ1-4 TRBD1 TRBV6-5 CASSYSGPGGNEKLFF TGTGCCAGCAGTTACAGCGGACCAGGGGGTAATGAAAAACTGTTTTTT
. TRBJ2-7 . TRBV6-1 CASSRGHPVTYEQYF TGTGCCAGCAGTCGGGGACATCCCGTAACCTACGAGCAGTACTTC
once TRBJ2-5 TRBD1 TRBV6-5 CASSYSGTVSRETQYF TGTGCCAGCAGTTATTCCGGGACAGTAAGCCGCGAGACCCAGTACTTC
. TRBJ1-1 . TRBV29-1 CSVATGNTEAFF TGCAGCGTCGCAACAGGGAACACTGAAGCTTTCTTT
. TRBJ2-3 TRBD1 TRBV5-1 CASSLGGQGAADTQYF TGCGCCAGCAGCTTGGGGGGACAGGGAGCCGCAGATACGCAGTATTTT
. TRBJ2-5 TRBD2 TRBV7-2 CASSFGALAGSQETQYF TGTGCCAGCAGCTTTGGTGCCCTAGCGGGAAGTCAAGAGACCCAGTACTTC
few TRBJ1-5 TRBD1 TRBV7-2 CASSIMTGGNQPQHF TGTGCCAGCAGCATTATGACAGGGGGCAATCAGCCCCAGCATTTT
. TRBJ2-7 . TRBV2 CASSDATGNEQYF TGTGCCAGCAGTGACGCAACAGGGAACGAGCAGTACTTC
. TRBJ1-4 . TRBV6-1 CASSEATAREKLFF TGTGCCAGCAGTGAAGCGACAGCGAGGGAAAAACTGTTTTTT
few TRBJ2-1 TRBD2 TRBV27 CASSSRRTSGTYNEQFF TGTGCCAGCAGTTCTAGGAGGACTAGCGGGACCTACAATGAGCAGTTCTTC
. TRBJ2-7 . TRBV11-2 CASSSRDNSYEQYF TGTGCCAGCAGCTCCCGGGACAACTCCTACGAGCAGTACTTC
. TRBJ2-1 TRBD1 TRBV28 CASSPPSQGADEQFF TGTGCCAGCAGTCCCCCCTCACAGGGGGCCGATGAGCAGTTCTTC
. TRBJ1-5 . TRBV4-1 CASSQDGGGPGNQPQHF TGCGCCAGCAGCCAAGATGGGGGGGGGCCTGGCAATCAGCCCCAGCATTTT
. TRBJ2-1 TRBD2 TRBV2 CASSGLAGSHSSYNEQFF TGTGCCAGCAGTGGACTAGCGGGGTCACACAGCTCCTACAATGAGCAGTTCTTC
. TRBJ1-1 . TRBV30 CAWSARGGNTEAFF TGTGCCTGGAGTGCCCGGGGGGGGAACACTGAAGCTTTCTTT
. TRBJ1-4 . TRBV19 CASSIGGVNEKLFF TGTGCCAGTAGTATTGGAGGGGTTAATGAAAAACTGTTTTTT
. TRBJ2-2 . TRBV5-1 CASSLGGVGELFF TGCGCCAGCAGCTTGGGAGGTGTCGGGGAGCTGTTTTTT
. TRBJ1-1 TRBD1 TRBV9 CASSLGQGGLGTEAFF TGTGCCAGCAGCCTCGGACAGGGTGGGTTGGGCACTGAAGCTTTCTTT
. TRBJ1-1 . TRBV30 CAWVQVMNTEAFF TGTGCCTGGGTACAAGTGATGAACACTGAAGCTTTCTTT
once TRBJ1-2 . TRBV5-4 CASSPWAGSNPSNYGYTF TGTGCCAGCAGCCCCTGGGCGGGGTCTAATCCTTCTAACTATGGCTACACCTTC
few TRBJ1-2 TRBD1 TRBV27 CASSLGQNYGYTF TGTGCCAGCAGTTTGGGACAGAACTATGGCTACACCTTC
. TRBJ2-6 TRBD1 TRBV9 CASRPSSGTGAGANVLTF TGTGCCAGCAGGCCCTCTTCCGGGACAGGGGCTGGGGCCAACGTCCTGACTTTC
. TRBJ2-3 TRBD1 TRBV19 CASSIPDRGSTDTQYF TGTGCCAGTAGTATCCCGGACAGGGGAAGCACAGATACGCAGTATTTT
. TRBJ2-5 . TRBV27 CASSLSRVVKTQYF TGTGCCAGCAGTTTATCCAGGGTCGTGAAGACCCAGTACTTC
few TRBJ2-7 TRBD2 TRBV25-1 CASSGGLATFLYF TGTGCCAGCAGTGGCGGACTAGCGACCTTTCTGTACTTC
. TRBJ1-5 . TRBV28 CASSFAKGGNQPQHF TGTGCCAGCAGTTTCGCGAAGGGAGGCAATCAGCCCCAGCATTTT
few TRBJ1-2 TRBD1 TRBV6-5 CASTTGQAHGYTF TGTGCCAGCACTACGGGACAGGCGCATGGCTACACCTTC
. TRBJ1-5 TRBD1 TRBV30 CAWSRGRNQPQHF TGTGCCTGGAGCAGGGGGCGGAATCAGCCCCAGCATTTT
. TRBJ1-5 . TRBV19 CASSIFLSGQGINQPQHF TGTGCCAGTAGTATCTTCTTATCGGGACAAGGGATCAATCAGCCCCAGCATTTT
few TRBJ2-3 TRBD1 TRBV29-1 CSVTDRGGADTQYF TGCAGCGTTACGGACAGGGGGGGAGCAGATACGCAGTATTTT
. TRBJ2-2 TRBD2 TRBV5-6 CASSVGLAGTGELFF TGTGCCAGCAGCGTGGGACTAGCGGGCACCGGGGAGCTGTTTTTT
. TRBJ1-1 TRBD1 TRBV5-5 CASSPRPGQGTEAFF TGTGCCAGCAGCCCGCGACCGGGACAGGGCACTGAAGCTTTCTTT
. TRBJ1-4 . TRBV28 CTSSPLGDTNEKLFF TGTACCAGCAGCCCACTAGGGGACACGAATGAAAAACTGTTTTTT
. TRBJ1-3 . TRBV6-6 CASSYPAGEAGNTIYF TGTGCCAGCAGTTACCCCGCGGGAGAGGCTGGAAACACCATATATTTT
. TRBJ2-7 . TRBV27 CASSLTGSSYEQYF TGTGCCAGCAGTCTAACTGGTAGCTCCTACGAGCAGTACTTC
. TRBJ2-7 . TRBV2 CASTRGDSYEQYF TGTGCCAGCACGCGGGGCGACAGTTACGAGCAGTACTTC
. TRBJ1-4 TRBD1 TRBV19 CASSIGTGGTNEKLFF TGTGCCAGTAGTATAGGGACAGGGGGTACTAATGAAAAACTGTTTTTT
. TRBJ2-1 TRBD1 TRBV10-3 CAISEGQGKHEQFF TGTGCCATCAGTGAGGGACAGGGAAAACATGAGCAGTTCTTC
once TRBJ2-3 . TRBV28 CASSLWSGETSTDTQYF TGTGCCAGCAGTTTATGGTCAGGGGAGACTAGCACAGATACGCAGTATTTT
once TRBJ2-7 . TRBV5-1 CASSLRQETYEQYF TGCGCCAGCAGCCTTCGACAGGAAACCTACGAGCAGTACTTC
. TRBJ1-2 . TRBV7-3 CASSSEWGGGDGYTF TGTGCCAGCAGCTCCGAGTGGGGCGGAGGGGATGGCTACACCTTC
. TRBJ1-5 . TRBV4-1 CASSPREGFNQPQHF TGCGCCAGCAGCCCCCGAGAGGGTTTCAATCAGCCCCAGCATTTT
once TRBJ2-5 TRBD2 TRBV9 CASSVLAGSETQYF TGTGCCAGCAGCGTGCTAGCGGGATCAGAGACCCAGTACTTC
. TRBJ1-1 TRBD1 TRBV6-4 CASRGRQGEGAFF TGTGCCAGCAGGGGACGACAGGGGGAGGGAGCTTTCTTT
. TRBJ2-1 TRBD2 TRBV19 CASSTSGGIMDEQFF TGTGCCAGTAGTACCAGCGGGGGGATTATGGATGAGCAGTTCTTC
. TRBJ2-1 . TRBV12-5 CASGLVSNRDSYNEQFF TGTGCTAGTGGTTTGGTAAGCAACAGGGACTCCTACAATGAGCAGTTCTTC
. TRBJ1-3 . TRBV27 CASSLTGSSGNTIYF TGTGCCAGCAGTTTGACGGGGTCTTCTGGAAACACCATATATTTT
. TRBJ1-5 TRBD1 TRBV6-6 CASSYGTGDQPQHF TGTGCCAGCAGTTACGGGACAGGGGACCAGCCCCAGCATTTT